What follows is one T cell receptor beta chain and its context. This record comes from a study of blood T cell repertoires in COVID-19. Study information: The origin of the acute and convalescent COVID-19 samples was the United States, Italy and Spain. Nucleic acid was either cDNA or gDNA, and it came from T cells, B-cell-depleted T cells, or PBMCs.

Per the original data handling: Researchers report that nucleated cell counts were estimated from reference gene primer amplification. Assay used: immunoSEQ multiplex PCR; TCRdb lists only in-frame clones, some missing. V and J calls plus clone size are reproduced from that table; the DNA served to infer D and trimming. The sample yields roughly 53,000 clones, 86% seen once. CDR1 is MGHDK, CDR2 SYGVNS, per germline. The CDR3 covers 17 residues. The V end lost 6 bases, the J end lost 7 bases, and 28 bases lay between the germline ends. V gene TRBV25-1 combines with J gene TRBJ2-7; maybe TRBD2 (6 bases). The sample comprised peripheral blood. The sequence derives from a man older than 75 with acute or convalescent COVID-19. In nucleotides, the CDR3 is TGTGCCAGCAGCGTCTGGGGGGTAGGTGCCCGCGTTCGGGAGCAGTACTTC. Its translation: CASSVWGVGARVREQYF.